This passage covers 11 T cell receptor beta chains from one sample sequenced in a study of blood T cell repertoires in COVID-19. Clones were sequenced by immunoSEQ multiplex PCR, and TCRdb holds only the in-frame ones, with some missing. Of under 200,000 clones listed, around four fifths are singletons. What was sequenced was PBMCs or T cells enriched from blood (not recorded which). The receptor source for this set is a woman in her sixties who had recovered from COVID-19.

The J gene is TRBJ1-1, the V gene TRBV20-1; TRBD1 matches 9 bases. In germline, CDR1 is DFQATT, CDR2 SNEGSKA (reference sequence). V shed 3 bases and J 7 bases; nucleotides not matched to a gene: 15. The CDR3 has 16 residues. The CDR3 region is CSASSYRDRDGIEAFF. The CDR3 DNA follows: TGCAGTGCTAGTTCCTATCGGGACAGGGATGGAATTGAAGCTTTCTTT.

The chain couples TRBV28 to TRBJ1-2, with 8 bases fitting TRBD1. The CDR3 sequence is 17 residues long. V lost 5 bases and J lost 8; bases outside the gene matches: 19. Germline-derived CDR1 and CDR2 are MDHEN and SYDVKM. The CDR3 reads CASSAFFGQGGIRGYTF. The DNA of the CDR3 is TGTGCCAGCAGTGCTTTCTTCGGACAGGGAGGGATAAGGGGCTACACCTTC.

This clone was counted a single time. The chain combines TRBV2 with TRBJ1-3, with unresolved D. The CDR3 sequence is 13 residues long. The V end lost 8 bases, the J end lost 4 bases, and 12 bases lay between the germline ends. Per germline, CDR1 SNHLY and CDR2 FYNNEI. The CDR3 DNA is TGTGCCAGCTCTATAATCTACGGAAACACCATATATTTT. It encodes CASSIIYGNTIYF.

CDR3 region: CASSEQRGETQYF. DNA of the CDR3: TGCGCCAGCAGTGAACAGCGGGGAGAGACCCAGTACTTC. This sequence joins TRBV10-2 and TRBJ2-5, with TRBD2 matching over 7 bases. J was trimmed by 4 bases and V by 3 bases; bases with no gene match: 2. Germline V lookup: CDR1 WSHSY, CDR2 SAAADI. The CDR3 is 13 amino acids.

The CDR3 region is CASSSQGSKNIQYF. CDR3 sequence (DNA): TGTGCCAGCAGTTCACAGGGTTCCAAAAACATTCAGTACTTC. The chain couples TRBV28 to TRBJ2-4; perhaps TRBD1 as D (6 bases). Germline V gene data show CDR1 as MDHEN and CDR2 as SYDVKM. The CDR3 has 14 amino acids. Trimming removed 4 bases at V and 2 bases at J, with 9 bases between.

CDR3 bases: TGTGCCAGCAGTTCCCACCCTCGGACAGGTTACGAGCAGTACTTC. Its protein product is CASSSHPRTGYEQYF. V gene TRBV28 combines with J gene TRBJ2-7; the match to TRBD1 covers 7 bases. CDR1 and CDR2 (germline): MDHEN, SYDVKM. V was clipped by 4 bases and J by 4 bases; unmatched bases: 10. CDR3 length equals 15 residues.

This clone showed up just a few times. This chain uses TRBV27 with TRBJ1-3; TRBD1 might be the D (5 bases). Trimming cost V 6 bases and J 4 bases, with 16 bases left between them. CDR3 size: 15 residues. Germline-derived CDR1 and CDR2 are MNHEY and SMNVEV (reference sequence). The CDR3 coding sequence is TGTGCCAGCAGCCCCGGCGGCAGGGTGGGAAACACCATATATTTT. Its translation: CASSPGGRVGNTIYF.

The chain is built from TRBV2 and TRBJ1-1; 8 bases line up with TRBD1. The CDR3 runs 14 residues. Germline CDR1 and CDR2: SNHLY and FYNNEI. Trimming removed 6 bases from V and 5 bases from J; junction bases left unmatched: 8. The CDR3: CASRDTGGETEAFF. The DNA for the CDR3 is TGTGCCAGCAGAGACACAGGGGGAGAGACTGAAGCTTTCTTT.

The chain employs TRBV5-1 and TRBJ2-7; D possibly corresponds to TRBD1 (6 bases). The V and J ends lost 4 bases and 2 bases respectively, with 7 bases between them. Germline V lookup: CDR1 SGHRS, CDR2 YFSETQ. The CDR3 spans 12 residues. CDR3 in amino acids: CASSPGAYEQYF. DNA of the CDR3: TGCGCCAGCAGCCCAGGGGCCTACGAGCAGTACTTC.

Only a few counts were recorded for this clone. J is TRBJ1-4 and V is TRBV28; weak D call: TRBD1 (6 bases). Germline V gene sequence: CDR1 MDHEN, CDR2 SYDVKM. Deletions cut 3 bases from V and 7 bases from J, with 18 bases between. This CDR3 is 16 amino acids long. CDR3 sequence reads: CASSLRWGRGGEKLFF. The CDR3 DNA reads as TGTGCCAGCAGTTTGCGGTGGGGCAGGGGTGGTGAAAAACTGTTTTTT.

In DNA form, the CDR3 reads TGTGCCAGCAGCCAAAGGGGGGGCGAGCAGTACTTC. Amino acid sequence: CASSQRGGEQYF. This chain links TRBV7-9 with TRBJ2-7, with a weak D call TRBD2 (7 bases). Germline V gene sequence: CDR1 SEHNR, CDR2 FQNEAQ (reference sequence). CDR3 length equals 12 residues. With 5 bases removed from V and 6 bases from J, the gap between germline ends came to 11 bases. Using reference TRBV7-9 and TRBJ2-7 for the parts outside the CDR3, the full variable domain is DTGVSQNPRHKITKRGQNVTFRCDPISEHNRLYWYRQTLGQGPEFLTYFQNEAQLEKSRLLSDRFSAERPKGSFSTLEIQRTEQGDSAMYLCASSQRGGEQYFGPGTRLTVT.